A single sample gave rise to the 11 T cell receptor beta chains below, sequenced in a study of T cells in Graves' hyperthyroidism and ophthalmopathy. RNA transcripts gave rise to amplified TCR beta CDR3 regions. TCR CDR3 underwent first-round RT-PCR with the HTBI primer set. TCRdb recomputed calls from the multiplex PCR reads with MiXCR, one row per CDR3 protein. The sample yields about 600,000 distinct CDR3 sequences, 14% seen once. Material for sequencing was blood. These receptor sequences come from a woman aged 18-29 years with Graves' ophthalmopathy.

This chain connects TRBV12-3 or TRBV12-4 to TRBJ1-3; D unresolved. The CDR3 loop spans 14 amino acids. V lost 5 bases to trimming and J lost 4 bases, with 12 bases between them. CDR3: CASSPSRAGNTIYF. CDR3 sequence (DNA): TGTGCCAGCAGTCCTTCGAGAGCGGGAAACACCATATATTTT.

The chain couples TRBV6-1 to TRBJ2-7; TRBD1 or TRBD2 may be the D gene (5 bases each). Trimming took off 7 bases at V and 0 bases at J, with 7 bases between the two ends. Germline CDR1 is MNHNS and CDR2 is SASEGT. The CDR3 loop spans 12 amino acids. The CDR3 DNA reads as TGTGCCAGCATGGGGGACTCCTACGAGCAGTACTTC. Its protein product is CASMGDSYEQYF.

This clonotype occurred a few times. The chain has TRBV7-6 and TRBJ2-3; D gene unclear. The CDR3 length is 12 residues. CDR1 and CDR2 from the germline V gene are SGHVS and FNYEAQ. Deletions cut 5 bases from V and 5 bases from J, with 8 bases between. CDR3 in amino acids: CASSPPEDTQYF. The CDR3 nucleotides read TGTGCCAGCAGCCCACCGGAAGATACGCAGTATTTT.

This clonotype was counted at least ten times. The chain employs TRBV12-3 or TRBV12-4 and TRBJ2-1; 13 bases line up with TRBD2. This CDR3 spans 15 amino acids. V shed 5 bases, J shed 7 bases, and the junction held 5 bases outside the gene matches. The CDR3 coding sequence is TGTGCCAGCAGTCCAACTAGCGGGAGGGGAAATGAGCAGTTCTTC. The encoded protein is CASSPTSGRGNEQFF.

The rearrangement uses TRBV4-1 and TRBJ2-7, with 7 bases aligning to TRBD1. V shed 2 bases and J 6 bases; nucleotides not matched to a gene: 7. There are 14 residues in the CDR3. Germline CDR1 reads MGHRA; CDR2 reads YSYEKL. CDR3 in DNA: TGCGCCAGCAGCCAACCGTCTAGGGGGCTCGAGCAGTACTTC. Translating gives CASSQPSRGLEQYF.

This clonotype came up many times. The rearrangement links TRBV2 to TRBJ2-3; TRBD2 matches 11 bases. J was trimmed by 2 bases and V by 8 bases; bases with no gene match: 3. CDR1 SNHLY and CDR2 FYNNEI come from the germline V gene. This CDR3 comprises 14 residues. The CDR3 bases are TGTGCCAGCCTAGCGGGAGGCCTCACAGATACGCAGTATTTT. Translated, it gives CASLAGGLTDTQYF.

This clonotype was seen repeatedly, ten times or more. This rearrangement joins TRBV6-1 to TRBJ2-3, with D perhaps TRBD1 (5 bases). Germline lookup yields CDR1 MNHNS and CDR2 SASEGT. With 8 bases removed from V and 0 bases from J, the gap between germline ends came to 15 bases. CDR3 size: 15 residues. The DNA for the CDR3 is TGTGCCAGCGGAAGCAGGGCAACTAGCACAGATACGCAGTATTTT. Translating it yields CASGSRATSTDTQYF.

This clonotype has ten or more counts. CDR3 residues: CASSEAGTGVSISDTQYF. Here the CDR3 DNA reads TGTGCCAGCAGTGAAGCTGGGACAGGGGTTTCCATATCAGATACGCAGTATTTT. The chain carries TRBV2 and TRBJ2-3; 10 bases line up with TRBD1. V was pared by 0 bases and J by 4 bases, with 10 bases of the junction left unmatched. Germline CDR1 and CDR2: SNHLY and FYNNEI. CDR3 length: 18 residues.

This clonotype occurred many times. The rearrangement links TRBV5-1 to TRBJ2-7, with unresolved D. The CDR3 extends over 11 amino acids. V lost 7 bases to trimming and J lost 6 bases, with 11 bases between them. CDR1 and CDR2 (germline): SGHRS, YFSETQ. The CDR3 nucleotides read TGCGCCAGCGGCCTGGGTATCGAGCAGTACTTC. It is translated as CASGLGIEQYF.

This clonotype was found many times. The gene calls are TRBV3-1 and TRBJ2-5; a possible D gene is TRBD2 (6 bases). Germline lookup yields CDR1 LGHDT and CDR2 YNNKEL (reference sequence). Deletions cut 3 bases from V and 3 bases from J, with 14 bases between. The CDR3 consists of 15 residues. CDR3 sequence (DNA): TGTGCCAGCAGCCACTCCGGGACTGGAGAAGAGACCCAGTACTTC. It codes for CASSHSGTGEETQYF.

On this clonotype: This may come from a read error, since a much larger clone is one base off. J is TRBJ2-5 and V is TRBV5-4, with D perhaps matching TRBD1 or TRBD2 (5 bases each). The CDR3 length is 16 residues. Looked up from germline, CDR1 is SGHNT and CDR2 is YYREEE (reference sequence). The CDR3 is CASSSTGQGSQETQYF. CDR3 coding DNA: TGCGCCAGCAGCTCGACGGGGCAGGGCAGCCAAGAGACCCAGTACTTC.